The source of this T cell receptor beta chain is a study of blood T cell repertoires in COVID-19. Study context: The study drew acute and convalescent COVID-19 samples from the United States, Italy and Spain. The cDNA or gDNA used as material had been derived from T cells, B-cell-depleted T cells, or PBMCs.

In the authors' workflow: How many nucleated cells were present was estimated from reference gene primer amplification. The protocol was immunoSEQ multiplex PCR, while the TCRdb copy is restricted to in-frame clones and leaves out a portion. V, J and clone size are taken as reported in that table, and D and trimming were inferred from the DNA itself. There are about 320,000 clones in the sample; about 83% occur only once, and about 1.2% lies in the top ten. Germline V CDR1 and CDR2: WNHNN, SYGVQD (reference sequence). The CDR3 is made up of 15 amino acids. The V end was cut by 6 bases, the J end by 4 bases, with 16 bases between.

The receptor comes from a woman aged 45 to 65 with acute or convalescent COVID-19. Input material: peripheral blood. The rearrangement links TRBV10-1 to TRBJ1-3, with D maybe TRBD1 (6 bases). The CDR3 is CASRTGQGQGNTIYF. The CDR3 DNA sequence: TGCGCCAGCAGAACAGGGCAGGGACAAGGAAACACCATATATTTT.